This TCR beta chain was recorded in a study of beta chain features in type 1 diabetes. Study summary: All samples yielded over 95,000,000 examined sorted cells. Study-wide results and limits: Compared with healthy donors, patients appeared to share more similar naive, central memory and regulatory TCRB repertoires. Fewer junction insertions and more nucleotide deletions appeared in type 1 diabetes patients. In every one of the four CD4+ subsets, TCRB CDR3s were moderately but significantly shorter in Type 1 diabetes patients.

In regard to this clone: Its target is unknown.

V was pared by 9 bases and J by 2 bases, with 8 bases of the junction left unmatched. This CDR3 comprises 15 residues. Germline CDR1 and CDR2: MNHNY and SVGAGI (reference sequence). What was sequenced were expressed TCRB transcripts, since all of the isolated RNA had been reverse transcribed. Sequencing used immunoSEQ multiplex PCR; TCRdb keeps in-frame clones, though not all of them. There are almost 250,000 clones in the sample; 14% occur only once, and roughly 0.024% lies in the top ten. This TCR derives from a woman aged 40 to 50 in good health. The sample consisted of naive CD4+ T cells from blood. The chain has TRBV6-6 and TRBJ2-1; 9 bases align to TRBD2. Written as DNA, the CDR3 is TGTGCCAGTCGCAATAGCGGGGGAGCCTACAATGAGCAGTTCTTC. It codes for CASRNSGGAYNEQFF.